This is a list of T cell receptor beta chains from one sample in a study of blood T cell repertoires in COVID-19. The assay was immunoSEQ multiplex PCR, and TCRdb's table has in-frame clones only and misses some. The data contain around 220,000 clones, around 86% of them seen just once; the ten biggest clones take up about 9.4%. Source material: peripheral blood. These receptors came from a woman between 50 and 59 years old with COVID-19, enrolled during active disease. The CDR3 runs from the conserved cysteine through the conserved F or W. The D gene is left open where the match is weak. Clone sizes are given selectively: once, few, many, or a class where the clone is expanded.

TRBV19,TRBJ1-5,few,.,CASSTKTGSNQPQHF,TGTGCCAGTAGTACTAAAACGGGGAGCAATCAGCCCCAGCATTTT
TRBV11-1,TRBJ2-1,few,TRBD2,CASSSGLAGVNEQFF,TGTGCCAGCAGCTCGGGGCTAGCGGGGGTCAATGAGCAGTTCTTC
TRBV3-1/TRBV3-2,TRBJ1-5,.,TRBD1,CASSQAIRGTGDQPQHF,TGTGCCAGCAGCCAAGCTATCAGGGGGACAGGGGATCAGCCCCAGCATTTT
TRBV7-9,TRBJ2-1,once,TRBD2,CASSYGLAGIDEQFF,TGTGCCAGCAGCTACGGACTAGCGGGGATTGATGAGCAGTTCTTC
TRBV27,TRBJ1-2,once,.,CASSLRRVEGIHYGYTF,TGTGCCAGCAGTTTAAGGAGGGTTGAGGGCATACACTATGGCTACACCTTC
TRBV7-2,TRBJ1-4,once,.,CASSRSLNEKLFF,TGTGCCAGCAGCCGTTCCCTTAATGAAAAACTGTTTTTT
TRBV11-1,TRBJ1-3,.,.,CASSLDPAGNTIYF,TGTGCCAGCAGCTTAGACCCAGCTGGAAACACCATATATTTT
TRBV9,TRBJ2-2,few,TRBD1,CASSPRSTGVFTGELFF,TGTGCCAGCAGCCCCCGATCGACAGGGGTTTTCACCGGGGAGCTGTTTTTT
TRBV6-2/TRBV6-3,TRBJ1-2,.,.,CASRPNRATNYGYTF,TGTGCCAGCAGGCCTAACAGGGCGACTAACTATGGCTACACCTTC
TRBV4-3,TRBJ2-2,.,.,CASSQGGRLPGELFF,TGCGCCAGCAGCCAAGGAGGAAGGCTCCCCGGGGAGCTGTTTTTT
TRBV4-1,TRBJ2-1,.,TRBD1,CASSLDNRGMWNEQFF,TGCGCCAGCAGCCTTGATAACAGGGGGATGTGGAATGAGCAGTTCTTC
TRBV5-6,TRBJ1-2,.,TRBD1,CASSQDRGSYGYTF,TGTGCCAGCAGCCAGGACAGGGGATCCTATGGCTACACCTTC
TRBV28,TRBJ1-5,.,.,CASSPQTVYSNQPQHF,TGTGCCAGCAGTCCCCAGACAGTTTATAGCAATCAGCCCCAGCATTTT
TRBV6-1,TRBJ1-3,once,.,CASSELSPPFSGSGNTIYF,TGTGCCAGCAGTGAATTATCGCCGCCGTTCTCAGGCTCTGGAAACACCATATATTTT
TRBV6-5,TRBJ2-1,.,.,CASTRGGGHNEQFF,TGTGCCAGCACCAGGGGCGGGGGTCACAATGAGCAGTTCTTC
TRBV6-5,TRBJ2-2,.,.,CASSSKADTGELFF,TGTGCCAGCAGTTCAAAGGCGGACACCGGGGAGCTGTTTTTT
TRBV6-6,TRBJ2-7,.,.,CASSYSGQPLRQQYF,TGTGCCAGCAGTTACTCTGGACAGCCCTTAAGACAGCAGTACTTC
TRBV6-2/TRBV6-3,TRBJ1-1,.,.,CASSYLAGLIEAFF,TGTGCCAGCAGTTACTTGGCAGGGTTGATTGAAGCTTTCTTT
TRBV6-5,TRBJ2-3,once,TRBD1,CASSLQGAWTDTQYF,TGTGCCAGCAGCTTACAGGGGGCGTGGACAGATACGCAGTATTTT
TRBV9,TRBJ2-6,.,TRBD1,CASSSLLGRDRDNLSGANVLTF,TGTGCCAGCAGCTCCCTCCTAGGGAGGGACAGGGACAATCTCTCTGGGGCCAACGTCCTGACTTTC
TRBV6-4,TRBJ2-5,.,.,CASSGWWRAETQYF,TGTGCCAGCAGTGGATGGTGGAGGGCTGAGACCCAGTACTTC
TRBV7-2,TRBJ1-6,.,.,CASTFPRNSPLHF,TGTGCCAGCACCTTTCCACGGAATTCACCCCTCCACTTT
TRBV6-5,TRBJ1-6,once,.,CASTHRDSPLHF,TGTGCCAGCACCCACAGGGATTCACCCCTCCACTTT
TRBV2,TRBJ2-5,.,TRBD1,CASLGTGGTQYF,TGTGCCAGCCTCGGGACAGGAGGAACCCAGTACTTC
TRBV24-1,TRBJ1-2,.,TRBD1,CATSDTDRGNGYTF,TGTGCCACCAGTGACACGGACAGGGGAAATGGCTACACCTTC
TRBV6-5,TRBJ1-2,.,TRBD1,CASSLGQGGGYTF,TGTGCCAGCAGCCTGGGACAGGGGGGCGGCTACACCTTC
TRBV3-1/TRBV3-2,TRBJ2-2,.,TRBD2,CASSQGASGGQNTGELFF,TGTGCCAGCAGCCAAGGGGCTAGCGGGGGCCAGAACACCGGGGAGCTGTTTTTT
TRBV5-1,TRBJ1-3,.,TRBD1,CASSSNRGSSGNTIYF,TGCGCCAGCAGCTCAAACAGGGGCTCCTCTGGAAACACCATATATTTT
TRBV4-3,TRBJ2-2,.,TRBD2,CASSQDSPMATSGGLHGELFF,TGCGCCAGCAGCCAAGATAGCCCCATGGCGACTAGCGGGGGACTCCACGGGGAGCTGTTTTTT
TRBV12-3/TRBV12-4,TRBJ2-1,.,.,CASSLSQGNEQFF,TGTGCCAGCAGTTTAAGTCAGGGCAATGAGCAGTTCTTC
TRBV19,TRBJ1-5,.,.,CASSIEEVYGQPQHF,TGTGCCAGTAGTATAGAGGAGGTTTACGGTCAGCCCCAGCATTTT
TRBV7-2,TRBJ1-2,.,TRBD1,CASSPRQGAYYGYTF,TGTGCCAGCAGCCCCCGACAGGGGGCGTACTATGGCTACACCTTC
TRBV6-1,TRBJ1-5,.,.,CASSEVGLNQPQHF,TGTGCCAGCAGTGAAGTGGGGCTGAATCAGCCCCAGCATTTT
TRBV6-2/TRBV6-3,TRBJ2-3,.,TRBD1,CASSYTPFGTGSDTQYF,TGTGCCAGCAGTTACACCCCCTTCGGGACAGGGTCAGATACGCAGTATTTT
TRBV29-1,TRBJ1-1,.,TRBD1,CSVPSGQGNTEAFF,TGCAGCGTCCCCAGCGGACAGGGGAACACTGAAGCTTTCTTT
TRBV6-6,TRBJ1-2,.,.,CAILAGEMSGYTF,TGTGCCATCCTGGCGGGGGAGATGAGTGGCTACACCTTC
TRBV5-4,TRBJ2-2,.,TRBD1,CASSPTGGRPGELFF,TGTGCCAGCAGCCCAACAGGGGGGAGACCCGGGGAGCTGTTTTTT
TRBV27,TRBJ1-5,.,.,CASKPAMGGSNQPQHF,TGTGCCAGCAAACCTGCAATGGGAGGTAGCAATCAGCCCCAGCATTTT
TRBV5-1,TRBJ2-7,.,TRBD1,CATFYSPGTAYEQYF,TGCGCCACCTTCTATTCCCCCGGGACAGCGTACGAGCAGTACTTC
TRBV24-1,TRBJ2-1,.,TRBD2,CATSGLAGGSNEQFF,TGTGCCACCAGTGGACTAGCGGGGGGTTCCAATGAGCAGTTCTTC
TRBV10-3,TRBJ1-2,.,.,CAISETDTHGYTF,TGTGCCATCAGTGAGACGGACACCCATGGCTACACCTTC
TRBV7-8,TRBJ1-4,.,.,CASSLVPLTGEKLFF,TGTGCCAGCAGCTTAGTGCCTCTCACGGGGGAAAAACTGTTTTTT